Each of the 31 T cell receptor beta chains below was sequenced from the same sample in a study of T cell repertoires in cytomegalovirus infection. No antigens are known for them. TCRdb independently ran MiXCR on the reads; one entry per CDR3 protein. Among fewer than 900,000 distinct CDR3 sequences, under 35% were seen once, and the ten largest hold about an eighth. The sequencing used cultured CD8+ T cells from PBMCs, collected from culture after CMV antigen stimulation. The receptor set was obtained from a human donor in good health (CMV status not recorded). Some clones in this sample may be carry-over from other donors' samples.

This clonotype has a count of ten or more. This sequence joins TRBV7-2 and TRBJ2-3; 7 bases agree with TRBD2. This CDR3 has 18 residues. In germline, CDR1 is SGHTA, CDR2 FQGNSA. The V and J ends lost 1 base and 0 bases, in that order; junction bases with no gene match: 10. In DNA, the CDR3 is TGTGCCAGCAGCTTAGTAGGGGTTTTCGGGGGGAGCACAGATACGCAGTATTTT. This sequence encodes CASSLVGVFGGSTDTQYF.

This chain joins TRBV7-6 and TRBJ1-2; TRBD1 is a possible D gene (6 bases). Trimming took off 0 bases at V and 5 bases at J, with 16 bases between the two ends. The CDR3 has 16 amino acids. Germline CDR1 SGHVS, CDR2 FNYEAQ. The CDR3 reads CASSLAGGGTFYGYTF. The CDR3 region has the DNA TGTGCCAGCAGCTTAGCGGGTGGCGGGACATTTTATGGCTACACCTTC.

The CDR3 nucleotides read TGTGCCAGCAGCCCGAGGGCTCAGGGGGACCCCCAATTCGAGACCCAGTACTTC. It yields the protein CASSPRAQGDPQFETQYF. This chain links TRBV4-2 with TRBJ2-5; 7 bases fit TRBD1. CDR1 LGHNA and CDR2 YNFKEQ come from the germline V gene. The V gene end was trimmed by 4 bases and the J gene end by 5 bases; junction bases not matched to a gene: 19. The CDR3 contains 18 residues.

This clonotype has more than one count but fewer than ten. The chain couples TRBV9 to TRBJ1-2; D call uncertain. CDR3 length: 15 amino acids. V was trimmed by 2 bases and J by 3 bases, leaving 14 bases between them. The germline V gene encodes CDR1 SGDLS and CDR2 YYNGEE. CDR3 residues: CASSVSEKGYYGYTF. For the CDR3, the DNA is TGTGCCAGCAGCGTTTCGGAGAAGGGATACTATGGCTACACCTTC.

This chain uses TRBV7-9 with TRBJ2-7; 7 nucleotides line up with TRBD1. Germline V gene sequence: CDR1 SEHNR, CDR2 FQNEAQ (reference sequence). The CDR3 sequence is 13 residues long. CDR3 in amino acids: CGPGDSEMGEQYV. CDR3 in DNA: TGTGGTCCCGGGGACAGCGAAATGGGGGAGCAGTACGTC.

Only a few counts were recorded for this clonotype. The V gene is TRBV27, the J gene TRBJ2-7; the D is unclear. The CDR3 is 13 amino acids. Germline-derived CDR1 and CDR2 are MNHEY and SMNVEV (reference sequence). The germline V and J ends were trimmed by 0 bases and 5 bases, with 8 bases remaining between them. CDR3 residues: CASSLSGSHEQYV. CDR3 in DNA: TGTGCCAGCAGTTTATCGGGGTCGCACGAGCAGTACGTC.

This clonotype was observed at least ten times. Written as DNA, the CDR3 is TGTGCTAGTGGTTTGGTCCGGAACACTGAAGCTTTCTTT. Its protein product is CASGLVRNTEAFF. This chain links TRBV12-5 with TRBJ1-1; D uncertain. V was clipped by 0 bases and J by 1 base, with 3 bases between them. CDR3 length equals 13 residues. The germline CDR1 and CDR2 sequences are LGHNT and FRNRAP.

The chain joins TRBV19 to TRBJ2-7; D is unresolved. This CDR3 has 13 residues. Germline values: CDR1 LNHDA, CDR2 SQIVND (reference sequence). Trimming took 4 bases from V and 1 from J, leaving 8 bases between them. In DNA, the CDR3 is TGTGCCAGTAGTACTTTCGGGTCCTACGAGCAGTACTTC. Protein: CASSTFGSYEQYF.

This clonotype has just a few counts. The CDR3 DNA follows: TGTGCCAGCAAGGGTCCGGGACAGAAGACTGAAGCTTTCTTT. It translates to CASKGPGQKTEAFF. The rearrangement links TRBV7-9 to TRBJ1-1; 7 nucleotides agree with TRBD1. Germline V gene lookup returns CDR1 SEHNR and CDR2 FQNEAQ (reference sequence). The CDR3 runs to 14 residues. Unmatched junction bases numbered 10, after V lost 7 bases and J lost 5 bases.

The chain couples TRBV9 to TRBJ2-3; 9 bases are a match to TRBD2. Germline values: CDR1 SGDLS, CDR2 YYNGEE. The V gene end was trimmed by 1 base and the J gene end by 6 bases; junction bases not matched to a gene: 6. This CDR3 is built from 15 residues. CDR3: CASSVSSGVHDTQYF. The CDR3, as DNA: TGTGCCAGCAGCGTATCTAGCGGGGTCCACGATACGCAGTATTTT.

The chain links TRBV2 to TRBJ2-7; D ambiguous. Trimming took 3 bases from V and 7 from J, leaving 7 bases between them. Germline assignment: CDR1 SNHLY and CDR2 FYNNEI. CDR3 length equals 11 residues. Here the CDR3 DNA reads TGTGCCAGCAGTGATAGCTTGGAGCAGTACGTC. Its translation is CASSDSLEQYV.

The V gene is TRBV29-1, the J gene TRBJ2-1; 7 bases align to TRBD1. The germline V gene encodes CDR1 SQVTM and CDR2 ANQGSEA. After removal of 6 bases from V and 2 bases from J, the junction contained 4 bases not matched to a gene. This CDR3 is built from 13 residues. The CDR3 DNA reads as TGCAGCGTCACGGACAGGACCTACAATGAGCAGTTCTTC. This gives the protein CSVTDRTYNEQFF.

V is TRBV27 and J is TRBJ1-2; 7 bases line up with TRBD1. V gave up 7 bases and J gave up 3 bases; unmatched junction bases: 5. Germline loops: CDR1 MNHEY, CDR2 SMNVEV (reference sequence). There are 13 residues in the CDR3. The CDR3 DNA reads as TGTGCCAGCAAGACAGGGAGGGACTATGGCTACACCTTC. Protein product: CASKTGRDYGYTF.

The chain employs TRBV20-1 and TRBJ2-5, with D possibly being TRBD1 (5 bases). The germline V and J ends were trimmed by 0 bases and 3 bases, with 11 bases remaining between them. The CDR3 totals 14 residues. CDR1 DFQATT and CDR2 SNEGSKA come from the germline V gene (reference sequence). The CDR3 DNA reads TGCAGTGCTAGAGATTATGGCAGGGAAGAGACCCAGTACTTC. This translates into CSARDYGREETQYF.

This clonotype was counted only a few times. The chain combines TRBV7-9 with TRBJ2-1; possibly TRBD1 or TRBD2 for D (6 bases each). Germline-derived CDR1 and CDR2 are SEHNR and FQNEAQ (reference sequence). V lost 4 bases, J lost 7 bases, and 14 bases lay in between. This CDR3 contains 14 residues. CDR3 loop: CASSSPGGANEQFF. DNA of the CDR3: TGTGCCAGCAGCTCGCCCGGGGGCGCTAATGAGCAGTTCTTC.

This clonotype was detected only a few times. CDR3 in amino acids: CSAREESVRHKAEAFF. As DNA, the CDR3 is TGCAGTGCTAGAGAAGAGTCCGTGCGCCATAAGGCTGAAGCTTTCTTT. The chain joins TRBV20-1 to TRBJ1-1; D is ambiguous. The CDR3 runs to 16 residues. V lost 0 bases and J lost 6, with 20 bases in between. The germline CDR1 and CDR2 sequences are DFQATT and SNEGSKA (reference sequence).

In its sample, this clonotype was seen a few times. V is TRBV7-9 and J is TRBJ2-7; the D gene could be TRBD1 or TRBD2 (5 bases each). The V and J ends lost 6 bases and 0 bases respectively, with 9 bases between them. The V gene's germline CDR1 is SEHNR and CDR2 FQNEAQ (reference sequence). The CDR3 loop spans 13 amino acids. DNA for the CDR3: TGTGCCAGCAGGTGGGACGGCTCCTACGAGCAGTACTTC. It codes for CASRWDGSYEQYF.

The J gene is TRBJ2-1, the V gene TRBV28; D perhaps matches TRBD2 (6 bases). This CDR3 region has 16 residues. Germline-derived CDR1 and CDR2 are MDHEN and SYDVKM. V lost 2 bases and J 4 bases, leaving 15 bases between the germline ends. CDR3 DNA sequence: TGTGCCAGCAGTTTAAGCGAGCGGGCTTCGTACAATGAGCAGTTCTTC. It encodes CASSLSERASYNEQFF.

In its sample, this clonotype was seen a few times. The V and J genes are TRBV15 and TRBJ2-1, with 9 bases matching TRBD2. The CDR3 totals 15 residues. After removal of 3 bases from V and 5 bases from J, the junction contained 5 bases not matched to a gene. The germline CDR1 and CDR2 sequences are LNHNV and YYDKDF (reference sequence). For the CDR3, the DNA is TGTGCCACCAGCAGGGAGCGGGGGGTCCACAATGAGCAGTTCTTC. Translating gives CATSRERGVHNEQFF.

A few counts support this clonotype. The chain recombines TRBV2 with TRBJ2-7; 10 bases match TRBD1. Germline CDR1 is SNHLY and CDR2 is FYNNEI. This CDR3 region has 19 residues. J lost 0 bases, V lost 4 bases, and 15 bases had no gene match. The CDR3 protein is CASSVSYSPGQGSSYEQYF. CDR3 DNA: TGTGCCAGCAGTGTATCATATTCGCCGGGACAGGGGTCCTCCTACGAGCAGTACTTC.

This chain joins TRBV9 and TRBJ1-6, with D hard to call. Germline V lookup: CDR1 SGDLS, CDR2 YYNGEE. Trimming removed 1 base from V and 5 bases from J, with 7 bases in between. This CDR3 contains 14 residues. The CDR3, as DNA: TGTGCCAGCAGCGTATTCGGTGATAATTCACCCCTCCACTTT. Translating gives CASSVFGDNSPLHF.

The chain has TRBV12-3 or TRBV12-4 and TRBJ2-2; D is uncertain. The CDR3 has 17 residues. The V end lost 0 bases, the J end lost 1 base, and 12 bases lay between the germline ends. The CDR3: CASSLALLSGNTGELFF. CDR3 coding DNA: TGTGCCAGCAGTTTAGCGCTATTATCGGGGAACACCGGGGAGCTGTTTTTT.

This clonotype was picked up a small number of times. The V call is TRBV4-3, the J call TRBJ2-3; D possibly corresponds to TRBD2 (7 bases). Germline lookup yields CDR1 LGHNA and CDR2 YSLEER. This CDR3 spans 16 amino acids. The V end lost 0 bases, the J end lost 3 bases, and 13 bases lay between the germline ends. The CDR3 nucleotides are TGCGCCAGCAGCCAAGATTGGGGGGGCGGAACAGATACGCAGTATTTT. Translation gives CASSQDWGGGTDTQYF.

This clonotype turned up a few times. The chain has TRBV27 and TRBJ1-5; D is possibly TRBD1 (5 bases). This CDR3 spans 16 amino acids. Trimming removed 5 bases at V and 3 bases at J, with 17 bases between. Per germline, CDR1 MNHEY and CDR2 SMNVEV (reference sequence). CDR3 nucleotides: TGTGCCAGCAGTCCCTCAGCCGGGGACGACAATCAGCCCCAGCATTTT. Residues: CASSPSAGDDNQPQHF.

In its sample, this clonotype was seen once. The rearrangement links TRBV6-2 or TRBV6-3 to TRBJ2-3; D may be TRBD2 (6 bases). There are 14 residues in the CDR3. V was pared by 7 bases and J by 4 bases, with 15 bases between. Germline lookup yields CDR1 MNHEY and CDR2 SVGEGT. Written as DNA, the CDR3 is TGTGCCAGCACTCCAAGGGACTTACCAGATACGCAGTATTTT. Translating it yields CASTPRDLPDTQYF.

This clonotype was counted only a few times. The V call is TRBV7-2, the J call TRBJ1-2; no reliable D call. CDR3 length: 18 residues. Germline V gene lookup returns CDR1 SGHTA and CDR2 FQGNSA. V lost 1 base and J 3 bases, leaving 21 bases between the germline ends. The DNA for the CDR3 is TGTGCCAGCAGCTTAGTCGACCGTCGAACGGGAGTATACTATGGCTACACCTTC. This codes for CASSLVDRRTGVYYGYTF.

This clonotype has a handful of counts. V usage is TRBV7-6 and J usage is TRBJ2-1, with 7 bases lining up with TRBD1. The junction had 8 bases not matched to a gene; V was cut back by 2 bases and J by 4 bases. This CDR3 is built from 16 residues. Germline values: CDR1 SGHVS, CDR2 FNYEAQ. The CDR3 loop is CASSLSEQGWYNEQFF. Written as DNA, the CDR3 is TGTGCCAGCAGCTTAAGCGAACAGGGGTGGTACAATGAGCAGTTCTTC.

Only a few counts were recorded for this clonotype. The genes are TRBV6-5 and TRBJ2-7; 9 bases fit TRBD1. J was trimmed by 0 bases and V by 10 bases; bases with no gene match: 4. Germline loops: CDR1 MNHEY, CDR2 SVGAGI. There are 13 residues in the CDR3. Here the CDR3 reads CATLDRGSYEQYF. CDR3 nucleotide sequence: TGTGCCACCCTGGACAGGGGCTCCTACGAGCAGTACTTC.

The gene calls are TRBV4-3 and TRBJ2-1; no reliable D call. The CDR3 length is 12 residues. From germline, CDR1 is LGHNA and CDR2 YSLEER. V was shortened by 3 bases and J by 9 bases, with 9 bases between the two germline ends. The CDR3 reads CASSHYGTEQFF. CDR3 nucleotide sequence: TGCGCCAGCAGCCATTACGGTACTGAGCAGTTCTTC.

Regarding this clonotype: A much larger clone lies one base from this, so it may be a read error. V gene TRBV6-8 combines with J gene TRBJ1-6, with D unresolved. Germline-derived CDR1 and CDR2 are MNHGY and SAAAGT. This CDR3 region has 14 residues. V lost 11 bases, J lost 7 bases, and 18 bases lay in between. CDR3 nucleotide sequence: TGTGCCGCCTGGGGTGGCTTCGAGAATTCACCCCTCCACTTT. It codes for CAAWGGFENSPLHF.

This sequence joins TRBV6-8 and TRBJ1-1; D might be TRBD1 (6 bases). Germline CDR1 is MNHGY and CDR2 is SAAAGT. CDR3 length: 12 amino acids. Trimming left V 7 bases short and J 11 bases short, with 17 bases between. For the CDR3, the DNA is TGTGCCAGCAAGGAGGGGGGAGTGATGGCTTTCTTT. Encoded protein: CASKEGGVMAFF.